The 26 T cell receptor beta chains presented below share a single source sample, sequenced in a study of patients and donors after allogeneic stem cell transplantation. TCRdb fed the RT-PCR reads into MiXCR, producing one record per CDR3 protein. Of about a million distinct CDR3 sequences listed, under 20% are singletons. What was sequenced was blood, either unsorted or a sorted T cell fraction (not recorded which). These receptors all come from a human donor who was either an allogeneic HSCT recipient or a stem cell or donor lymphocyte infusion donor (not recorded which). It is not recorded whose cells these are; they may come from a transplant donor.

V usage is TRBV7-2 and J usage is TRBJ2-1, with D uncertain. The CDR3 totals 15 residues. V was trimmed by 3 bases and J by 4 bases, leaving 13 bases between them. The germline V gene encodes CDR1 SGHTA and CDR2 FQGNSA. CDR3 nucleotide sequence: TGTGCCAGCAGCTTGACCCTCGATGGTTACAATGAGCAGTTCTTC. Translation gives CASSLTLDGYNEQFF.

This clonotype was picked up a small number of times. The chain couples TRBV18 to TRBJ2-5, with D possibly called TRBD1 or TRBD2 (5 bases each). This CDR3 is built from 14 residues. CDR1 is KGHSH, CDR2 LQKENI, per germline. Trimming removed 10 bases at V and 5 bases at J, with 20 bases between. This CDR3 reads CATKRDPGSETQYF. The CDR3 DNA reads TGTGCCACCAAACGGGACCCCGGGTCGGAGACCCAGTACTTC.

A few counts support this clonotype. This chain uses TRBV9 with TRBJ2-1, with no clear D. The CDR3 runs 13 residues. V was cut by 0 bases and J by 4 bases, with 5 bases left in between. Per germline, CDR1 SGDLS and CDR2 YYNGEE. CDR3 DNA sequence: TGTGCCAGCAGCGTAGATCGATACAATGAGCAGTTCTTC. This encodes CASSVDRYNEQFF.

The chain uses TRBV27 and TRBJ2-5; D is tentatively TRBD1 or TRBD2 (6 bases each). Per germline, CDR1 MNHEY and CDR2 SMNVEV (reference sequence). The V gene lost 3 bases and the J gene lost 5 bases, with 13 bases spanning the gap. This CDR3 comprises 14 residues. The CDR3 DNA follows: TGTGCCAGCAGTTTCAGTGAAGGGGGGGAGACCCAGTACTTC. As protein: CASSFSEGGETQYF.

The rearrangement joins TRBV20-1 to TRBJ1-5; D uncertain. Germline CDR1 is DFQATT and CDR2 is SNEGSKA (reference sequence). The CDR3 has 14 residues. Deletions cut 0 bases from V and 9 bases from J, with 15 bases between. CDR3 DNA sequence: TGCAGTGCTAGAGATCGTCTGGGTTCGCGGCCCCAGCATTTT. Its translation: CSARDRLGSRPQHF.

The chain combines TRBV7-9 with TRBJ2-7; D remains ambiguous. This CDR3 is 14 amino acids long. V was pared by 1 base and J by 6 bases, with 13 bases between. Germline CDR1 is SEHNR and CDR2 is FQNEAQ (reference sequence). CDR3 protein: CASSLEDTVFEQYF. As DNA, the CDR3 is TGTGCCAGCAGCTTAGAAGATACGGTCTTCGAGCAGTACTTC. Filled out from reference TRBV7-9 and TRBJ2-7, the complete variable domain reads DTGVSQNPRHKITKRGQNVTFRCDPISEHNRLYWYRQTLGQGPEFLTYFQNEAQLEKSRLLSDRFSAERPKGSFSTLEIQRTEQGDSAMYLCASSLEDTVFEQYFGPGTRLTVT.

The chain combines TRBV20-1 with TRBJ2-5; 9 bases fit TRBD2. With 2 bases clipped from V and 5 bases from J, the junction kept 6 bases outside the gene matches. The CDR3 runs 14 residues. The germline V gene encodes CDR1 DFQATT and CDR2 SNEGSKA (reference sequence). The CDR3 loop is CSARPSGRRETQYF. The CDR3 DNA follows: TGCAGTGCTAGACCGAGCGGGAGGAGGGAGACCCAGTACTTC.

This clonotype came up a few times. This chain connects TRBV5-1 to TRBJ2-7; tentative D call: TRBD2 (6 bases). The CDR3 consists of 13 residues. V was shortened by 5 bases and J by 3 bases, with 12 bases between the two germline ends. The germline CDR1 and CDR2 sequences are SGHRS and YFSETQ. The CDR3 sequence: CASSSEGIYEQYF. DNA for the CDR3: TGCGCCAGCAGTTCGGAGGGGATCTACGAGCAGTACTTC. The variable domain in full, with the rest retrieved from reference TRBV5-1 and TRBJ2-7, is KAGVTQTPRYLIKTRGQQVTLSCSPISGHRSVSWYQQTPGQGLQFLFEYFSETQRNKGNFPGRFSGRQFSNSRSEMNVSTLELGDSALYLCASSSEGIYEQYFGPGTRLTVT.

This clonotype was detected a few times. The V gene is TRBV6-1, the J gene TRBJ2-7, with 7 positions matching TRBD2. The germline V gene encodes CDR1 MNHNS and CDR2 SASEGT. This CDR3 has 15 residues. Trimming took 2 bases from V and 0 from J; bases not matched to a gene: 4. CDR3 amino acids: CASSEKTSVSYEQYF. The CDR3 nucleotides read TGTGCCAGCAGTGAAAAAACTAGCGTCTCCTACGAGCAGTACTTC.

The rearrangement uses TRBV20-1 and TRBJ2-7; possible D gene TRBD2, 6 bases. V was shortened by 1 base and J by 0 bases, with 13 bases between the two germline ends. CDR3 length equals 15 residues. CDR1 is DFQATT, CDR2 SNEGSKA, per germline (reference sequence). Written as DNA, the CDR3 is TGCAGTGCTAGAGTTCCGGGACTCAACTCCTACGAGCAGTACTTC. As protein: CSARVPGLNSYEQYF.

The sample holds a few counts of this clonotype. V and J are TRBV9 and TRBJ2-3; D is perhaps TRBD1 or TRBD2 (5 bases each). V lost 3 bases and J lost 1, with 12 bases in between. Germline V gives CDR1 SGDLS, CDR2 YYNGEE. The CDR3 is 15 amino acids. Written as DNA, the CDR3 is TGTGCCAGCAGCGCCCCGGGGCCCGGCACAGATACGCAGTATTTT. Amino acids: CASSAPGPGTDTQYF.

In this sample, this clonotype turned up a few times. This sequence joins TRBV7-2 and TRBJ1-2; D is undetermined. Between the trimmed V and J ends, which lost 6 bases and 8 bases, there was a span of 13 bases. Germline V gene sequence: CDR1 SGHTA, CDR2 FQGNSA. The CDR3 loop spans 12 amino acids. This CDR3 is CASSIEFWGYTF. For the CDR3, the DNA is TGTGCCAGCAGTATAGAGTTCTGGGGCTACACCTTC.

This chain uses TRBV11-1 with TRBJ2-5, with D perhaps TRBD2 (5 bases). V lost 6 bases and J 1 base, leaving 15 bases between the germline ends. Per germline, CDR1 SGHAT and CDR2 FQDESV (reference sequence). The CDR3 consists of 15 residues. Here the CDR3 reads CASSMRVGLQETQYF. In DNA form, the CDR3 reads TGTGCCAGCAGTATGCGGGTTGGCCTCCAAGAGACCCAGTACTTC.

The J gene is TRBJ2-7, the V gene TRBV2; a weak D match, TRBD2 (6 bases). Germline CDR1 and CDR2: SNHLY and FYNNEI. This CDR3 is 14 amino acids long. V lost 8 bases to trimming and J lost 9 bases, with 23 bases between them. The CDR3 here is CASHNWGTGRGQYF. CDR3 coding DNA: TGTGCCAGCCATAATTGGGGGACTGGTCGGGGGCAGTACTTC.

The chain combines TRBV6-1 with TRBJ1-1; the D is unclear. The germline V and J ends were trimmed by 5 bases and 1 base, with 11 bases remaining between them. This CDR3 has 14 residues. Per germline, CDR1 MNHNS and CDR2 SASEGT. The CDR3 DNA sequence: TGTGCCAGCAGTCGTGAGTACAAGAACACTGAAGCTTTCTTT. It codes for CASSREYKNTEAFF.

V usage is TRBV5-1 and J usage is TRBJ1-6; 7 bases align to TRBD1. Trimming removed 4 bases from V and 8 bases from J; junction bases left unmatched: 12. This CDR3 has 16 amino acids. Germline CDR1 SGHRS, CDR2 YFSETQ. The CDR3, as DNA: TGCGCCAGCAGCGAACAGATAACAGGGGTAGATTCACCCCTCCACTTT. It translates to CASSEQITGVDSPLHF.

The chain employs TRBV30 and TRBJ1-3, with a possible D match to TRBD1 (6 bases). CDR3 size: 15 residues. The V end was cut by 4 bases, the J end by 0 bases, with 13 bases between. Germline V gene sequence: CDR1 GTSNPN, CDR2 SVGIG (reference sequence). As DNA, the CDR3 is TGTGCCTGGATTACGGACAGCTACTCTGGAAACACCATATATTTT. It translates to CAWITDSYSGNTIYF.

V usage is TRBV24-1 and J usage is TRBJ2-5; TRBD2 might be the D (6 bases). The CDR3 is made up of 16 amino acids. The germline CDR1 and CDR2 sequences are KGHDR and SFDVKD. The germline V and J ends were trimmed by 4 bases and 1 base, with 15 bases remaining between them. This chain's CDR3 is CATSDPTAGLQETQYF. The DNA of the CDR3 is TGTGCCACCAGTGACCCTACAGCGGGCCTCCAAGAGACCCAGTACTTC.

CDR3 sequence reads: CASSLLGRAYEQYF. In DNA form, the CDR3 reads TGTGCCAGCAGCTTACTCGGGCGGGCCTACGAGCAGTACTTC. V and J are TRBV13 and TRBJ2-7; D possibly corresponds to TRBD2 (5 bases). The V and J ends lost 2 bases and 2 bases respectively, with 10 bases between them. The germline CDR1 and CDR2 sequences are PRHDT and FYEKMQ (reference sequence). The CDR3 totals 14 residues.

This chain links TRBV19 with TRBJ2-3, with D possibly TRBD1 on 5 matching bases. This CDR3 has 15 residues. CDR1 and CDR2 (germline): LNHDA, SQIVND (reference sequence). Deletions cut 6 bases from V and 1 base from J, with 14 bases between. CDR3 residues: CASSSTTRGTDTQYF. The CDR3 bases are TGTGCCAGTAGCTCTACAACCAGGGGCACAGATACGCAGTATTTT. Combining the CDR3 with reference TRBV19 and TRBJ2-3 gives the whole variable domain DGGITQSPKYLFRKEGQNVTLSCEQNLNHDAMYWYRQDPGQGLRLIYYSQIVNDFQKGDIAEGYSVSREKKESFPLTVTSAQKNPTAFYLCASSSTTRGTDTQYFGPGTRLTVL.

V and J are TRBV9 and TRBJ2-5; 8 bases map to TRBD2. CDR3 length equals 15 residues. V lost 0 bases to trimming and J lost 1 base; unmatched junction nucleotides: 2. The germline gives CDR1 SGDLS, CDR2 YYNGEE. The CDR3 reads CASSVAGGAQETQYF. CDR3 in DNA: TGTGCCAGCAGCGTAGCCGGGGGGGCCCAAGAGACCCAGTACTTC.

The chain has TRBV7-9 and TRBJ1-2; D is uncertain. V was shortened by 4 bases and J by 5 bases, with 11 bases between the two germline ends. The CDR3 runs 13 residues. Germline V CDR1 and CDR2: SEHNR, FQNEAQ (reference sequence). CDR3 nucleotide sequence: TGTGCCAGCAGCTCCCGTGCGGGGTATGGCTACACCTTC. Translation gives CASSSRAGYGYTF.

This rearrangement joins TRBV9 to TRBJ2-7; no reliable D call. Trimming left V 0 bases short and J 5 bases short, with 6 bases between. The germline CDR1 and CDR2 sequences are SGDLS and YYNGEE. The length of the CDR3 is 12 residues. The CDR3, as DNA: TGTGCCAGCAGCGTAGCTACCAACGAGCAGTACTTC. Translation: CASSVATNEQYF.

This clonotype appeared many times. In DNA form, the CDR3 reads TGTGCCATCAGTTTTACTAGCGGGAACACCGGGGAGCTGTTTTTT. Its protein product is CAISFTSGNTGELFF. The chain has TRBV10-3 and TRBJ2-2; TRBD2 aligns across 8 bases. The V gene's germline CDR1 is ENHRY and CDR2 SYGVKD. With 5 bases clipped from V and 1 base from J, the junction kept 3 bases outside the gene matches. CDR3 length equals 15 residues.

The chain recombines TRBV4-1 with TRBJ1-2, with a tentative D call TRBD1 (5 bases). Germline V gives CDR1 MGHRA, CDR2 YSYEKL. The CDR3 has 13 residues. V lost 1 base and J lost 6, with 9 bases in between. The CDR3 DNA is TGCGCCAGCAGCCAAGTATGGGGACATGGCTACACCTTC. It specifies CASSQVWGHGYTF.

This clonotype was recorded a few times. V is TRBV6-5 and J is TRBJ2-5; D not certain. Deletions cut 0 bases from V and 5 bases from J, with 10 bases between. CDR3 length: 14 residues. CDR1 is MNHEY, CDR2 SVGAGI, per germline. Written as DNA, the CDR3 is TGTGCCAGCAGTTACTCGATCCATTGGGAGACCCAGTACTTC. This translates into CASSYSIHWETQYF.